This T cell receptor beta chain was retrieved from a study of immune evolution from preneoplasia to lung adenocarcinoma. The germline V gene encodes CDR1 SGHNT and CDR2 YENEEA. There are 13 residues in the CDR3. V was cut by 5 bases and J by 1 base, with 7 bases left in between. Some clones are missing from TCRdb's copy, which holds only in-frame ones; the method was immunoSEQ multiplex PCR. The sample has under 5,500 clones, roughly 88% seen once. This sequence originates from a person aged 55-80 years with lung adenocarcinoma. What was sequenced was FFPE lung adenocarcinoma in situ tissue. The chain employs TRBV11-3 and TRBJ2-3; tentatively, D is TRBD1 (6 bases). The CDR3 protein is CASSHRGTDTQYF. The CDR3 coding sequence is TGTGCCAGCAGCCACAGGGGCACAGATACGCAGTATTTT.